Below are 6 T cell receptor beta chains sequenced from a single sample in a study of blood T cell repertoires in COVID-19. The data were produced by immunoSEQ multiplex PCR, yet TCRdb's version contains in-frame clones alone and is incomplete. This table has approximately 180,000 clones, around 76% appearing once. The sample taken for sequencing was PBMCs or T cells enriched from blood (not recorded which). The source is a woman in her forties or fifties with acute COVID-19.

V is TRBV3-1 (or the pseudogene TRBV3-2) and J is TRBJ1-1, with a weak D call TRBD1 (5 bases). Germline V gene lookup returns CDR1 LGHDT and CDR2 YNNKEL (reference sequence). This CDR3 contains 12 residues. Between the trimmed V and J ends, which lost 0 bases and 9 bases, there was a span of 8 bases. The chain's CDR3 is CASSQDRQQAFF. In nucleotides, the CDR3 is TGTGCCAGCAGCCAAGATCGACAGCAAGCTTTCTTT.

This chain's CDR3 is CASSSGGATGNTIYF. The CDR3 DNA is TGTGCCAGTAGTTCGGGGGGCGCGACTGGAAACACCATATATTTT. The chain has TRBV19 and TRBJ1-3; possibly TRBD1 for D (6 bases). Germline CDR1 reads LNHDA; CDR2 reads SQIVND (reference sequence). The CDR3 runs to 15 residues. Trimming cost V 5 bases and J 2 bases, with 13 bases left between them. Full variable domain (outside the CDR3, taken from reference TRBV19 and TRBJ1-3): DGGITQSPKYLFRKEGQNVTLSCEQNLNHDAMYWYRQDPGQGLRLIYYSQIVNDFQKGDIAEGYSVSREKKESFPLTVTSAQKNPTAFYLCASSSGGATGNTIYFGEGSWLTVV.

The chain is built from TRBV7-9 and TRBJ1-5; no clear D gene. V lost 1 base to trimming and J lost 5 bases, with 3 bases between them. This CDR3 is 12 amino acids long. Germline V gene data show CDR1 as SEHNR and CDR2 as FQNEAQ (reference sequence). The CDR3 region is CASSLVDQPQHF. The CDR3 DNA is TGTGCCAGCAGCTTAGTAGATCAGCCCCAGCATTTT.

V usage is TRBV10-3 and J usage is TRBJ1-5, with D perhaps matching TRBD1 (5 bases). V was shortened by 6 bases and J by 6 bases, with 12 bases between the two germline ends. This CDR3 region has 13 residues. Looked up from germline, CDR1 is ENHRY and CDR2 is SYGVKD. The CDR3 loop is CAIRTDQTQPQHF. The CDR3 bases are TGTGCCATCAGGACAGACCAGACTCAGCCCCAGCATTTT.

This clone was seen more than once but under ten times. The V call is TRBV28, the J call TRBJ1-4; TRBD1 aligns across 7 bases. Germline-derived CDR1 and CDR2 are MDHEN and SYDVKM. The CDR3 has 17 amino acids. The J segment lost 2 bases and the V segment lost 8 bases, leaving 14 bases of the junction unmatched. The CDR3 DNA follows: TGTGCCAGCGGCACAAGACAGGGATTGGAGACTAATGAAAAACTGTTTTTT. Amino acid sequence: CASGTRQGLETNEKLFF.

This sequence joins TRBV15 and TRBJ2-3; 10 nucleotides match TRBD2. The CDR3 length is 17 residues. Germline CDR1 LNHNV, CDR2 YYDKDF (reference sequence). V shed 4 bases and J 5 bases; nucleotides not matched to a gene: 12. The CDR3 reads CATSKRALAGVLDTQYF. In nucleotides, the CDR3 is TGTGCCACCAGCAAAAGAGCCCTAGCGGGGGTTTTAGATACGCAGTATTTT. Full variable domain (remainder filled in from reference TRBV15 and TRBJ2-3): DAMVIQNPRYQVTQFGKPVTLSCSQTLNHNVMYWYQQKSSQAPKLLFHYYDKDFNNEADTPDNFQSRRPNTSFCFLDIRSPGLGDTAMYLCATSKRALAGVLDTQYFGPGTRLTVL.